The T cell receptor beta chain described here comes from a study of blood T cell repertoires in COVID-19. Study details: Collection of acute and convalescent COVID-19 samples took place in the United States, Italy and Spain. PBMCs, B-cell-depleted T cells, or T cells were the source of the cDNA or gDNA that made up the material.

Germline loops: CDR1 WNHNN, CDR2 SYGVQD (reference sequence). After removal of 8 bases from V and 9 bases from J, the junction contained 13 bases not matched to a gene. The CDR3 is 14 residues long. This clone was observed once. Generated by immunoSEQ multiplex PCR, the TCRdb table keeps only in-frame clones and is missing some. The sample contains about 78,000 clones, roughly 90% of which appear only once. This receptor was identified in an elderly woman with active or convalescent COVID-19. The sample comprised peripheral blood. The rearrangement links TRBV10-1 to TRBJ2-1; 7 bases are a match to TRBD2. The DNA of the CDR3 is TGCGCCAGCCGACGCGGGAGTGGGTCGGGTGAGCAGTTCTTC. This gives the protein CASRRGSGSGEQFF.